This TCR beta chain emerged from a study of Graves' ophthalmopathy and Graves' hyperthyroidism. The germline V gene encodes CDR1 SGHNT and CDR2 YYREEE (reference sequence). The length of the CDR3 is 13 residues. Regarding this clonotype: Relative to the germline gene, one junction end is altered; a read error may explain this.

RNA transcripts provided the template for amplifying TCR beta CDR3 regions. The workflow started with a first-round RT-PCR run with HTBI primers and then moved on to a second-round multiplex PCR. TCRdb re-called the multiplex PCR reads with MiXCR, one entry per CDR3 protein. The sample has about 600,000 distinct CDR3 sequences, just under 40% seen once. Included hyperthyroidism patients were aged 18 to 65 and newly diagnosed (under 2 months' duration). Diagnosis used clinical symptoms, serum thyroxine, TRAb, thyroid ultrasound and orbital computed tomography. This TCR was recovered from an adult man with Graves' hyperthyroidism. The rearrangement links TRBV5-4 to TRBJ1-1; D ambiguous. Sequencing was carried out using peripheral blood or thyroid tissue (not recorded which). The CDR3 loop reads CASRERPNTEASF. For the CDR3, the DNA is TGTGCCAGCAGGGAGAGACCGAACACTGAAGCTTCCTTT.